Below, 10 T cell receptor beta chains from the same sample are listed, as sequenced in a study of cytotoxic CD8 clonotypes in ibrutinib-treated CLL. Only in-frame clones appear in the TCRdb table, and some are missing; sequencing was by immunoSEQ multiplex PCR. Here the sample spans around 310,000 clones, 80% being singletons. Source: PBMCs, taken before ibrutinib treatment. The source is a human donor with chronic lymphocytic leukemia.

This chain links TRBV19 with TRBJ2-7, with 8 bases fitting TRBD1. The CDR3 runs to 15 residues. Germline V gene sequence: CDR1 LNHDA, CDR2 SQIVND (reference sequence). V lost 5 bases to trimming and J lost 2 bases; unmatched junction nucleotides: 8. Here the CDR3 DNA reads TGTGCCAGTAGTTCACAGGGGGAATGGACCTACGAGCAGTACTTC. It codes for CASSSQGEWTYEQYF.

The chain is built from TRBV30 and TRBJ1-4; no clear D. The germline V and J ends were trimmed by 8 bases and 6 bases, with 16 bases remaining between them. The CDR3 loop spans 13 amino acids. Germline CDR1 and CDR2: GTSNPN and SVGIG (reference sequence). The CDR3 protein is CANSGRLDEKLFF. DNA of the CDR3: TGTGCCAACAGCGGGCGTTTGGATGAAAAACTGTTTTTT.

The chain recombines TRBV6-5 with TRBJ2-7; TRBD2 matches 10 bases. J lost 6 bases, V lost 5 bases, and 4 bases had no gene match. Germline CDR1 reads MNHEY; CDR2 reads SVGAGI. The length of the CDR3 is 13 residues. The CDR3: CASSQGLAVEQYF. In nucleotides, the CDR3 is TGTGCCAGCAGTCAAGGACTAGCGGTCGAGCAGTACTTC.

This sequence joins TRBV10-3 and TRBJ2-5; 8 bases match TRBD1. V shed 6 bases and J 2 bases; nucleotides not matched to a gene: 5. Germline CDR1 and CDR2: ENHRY and SYGVKD. This CDR3 region has 14 residues. CDR3 bases: TGTGCCATCAGAGAAGACAGGGGTCAAGAGACCCAGTACTTC. Protein sequence: CAIREDRGQETQYF.

The chain employs TRBV9 and TRBJ2-7, with D hard to call. Trimming left V 0 bases short and J 7 bases short, with 2 bases between. The CDR3 totals 10 residues. CDR1 and CDR2 (germline): SGDLS, YYNGEE. CDR3 sequence (DNA): TGTGCCAGCAGCGTAGGGGAGCAGTACTTC. Amino acid sequence: CASSVGEQYF.

The gene calls are TRBV6-1 and TRBJ1-3; D gene unclear. The CDR3 loop spans 14 amino acids. CDR1 is MNHNS, CDR2 SASEGT, per germline. The germline V and J ends were trimmed by 2 bases and 1 base, with 6 bases remaining between them. The CDR3 sequence: CASSESYSGNTIYF. DNA of the CDR3: TGTGCCAGCAGTGAATCTTATTCTGGAAACACCATATATTTT.

Written as DNA, the CDR3 is TGTGCCAGCAGTTCGGCAGGGTCAGAGACCCAGTACTTC. Translating it yields CASSSAGSETQYF. The gene calls are TRBV6-5 and TRBJ2-5; D possibly corresponds to TRBD1 (5 bases). Germline V gene sequence: CDR1 MNHEY, CDR2 SVGAGI. The CDR3 is 13 residues long. V gave up 4 bases and J gave up 4 bases, with 10 bases separating them.

The CDR3 DNA follows: TGCAGCGTTGAAGGTCGGACGCGGCGGGAAGAGACCCAGTACTTC. This translates into CSVEGRTRREETQYF. The chain combines TRBV29-1 with TRBJ2-5, with D maybe TRBD2 (5 bases). There are 15 residues in the CDR3. Trimming pared 1 base from V and 3 bases from J, leaving 15 bases between. Germline CDR1 SQVTM, CDR2 ANQGSEA.

The genes are TRBV5-1 and TRBJ1-4; 7 bases agree with TRBD1. With V trimmed by 3 bases and J by 4 bases, 9 bases remained unmatched. This CDR3 has 16 amino acids. Germline V lookup: CDR1 SGHRS, CDR2 YFSETQ. Here the CDR3 DNA reads TGCGCCAGCAGCTCTGAACCGCAGGGGGATAATGAAAAACTGTTTTTT. Translating it yields CASSSEPQGDNEKLFF.

The chain employs TRBV7-2 and TRBJ2-7; no definite D call. Trimming took off 5 bases at V and 3 bases at J, with 17 bases between the two ends. The CDR3 spans 15 residues. CDR1 SGHTA and CDR2 FQGNSA come from the germline V gene. CDR3: CASSQSGLQHYEQYF. CDR3 bases: TGTGCCAGCAGCCAGTCCGGGCTTCAGCACTACGAGCAGTACTTC.